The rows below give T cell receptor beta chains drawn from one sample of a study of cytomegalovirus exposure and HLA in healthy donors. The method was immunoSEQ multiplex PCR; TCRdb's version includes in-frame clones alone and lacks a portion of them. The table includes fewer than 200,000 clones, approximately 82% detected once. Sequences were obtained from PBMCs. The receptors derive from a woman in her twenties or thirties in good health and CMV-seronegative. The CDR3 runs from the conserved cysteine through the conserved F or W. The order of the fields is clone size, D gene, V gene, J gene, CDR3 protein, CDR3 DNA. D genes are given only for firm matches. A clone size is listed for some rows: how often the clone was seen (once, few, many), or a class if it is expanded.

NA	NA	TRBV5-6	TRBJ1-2	CASSLLQSPGYYGYTF	TGTGCCAGCAGCTTGTTGCAGTCCCCCGGGTACTATGGCTACACCTTC
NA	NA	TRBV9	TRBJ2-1	CASSVLSYNEQFF	TGTGCCAGCAGCGTATTGAGCTACAATGAGCAGTTCTTC
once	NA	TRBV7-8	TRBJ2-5	CASRIRTAEETQYF	TGTGCCAGCAGGATAAGGACAGCTGAAGAGACCCAGTACTTC
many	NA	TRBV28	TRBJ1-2	CASSSLPRKADYGYTF	TGTGCCAGCAGTTCCCTCCCCAGGAAAGCGGACTATGGCTACACCTTC
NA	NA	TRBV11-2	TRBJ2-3	CASSYTGDRTDTQYF	TGTGCCAGCAGTTATACGGGGGATCGCACAGATACGCAGTATTTT
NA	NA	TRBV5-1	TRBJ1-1	CASSLDTNTEAFF	TGCGCCAGCAGCTTGGACACGAACACTGAAGCTTTCTTT
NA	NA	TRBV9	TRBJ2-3	CASSVGPGSTDTQYF	TGTGCCAGCAGCGTAGGCCCGGGGTCCACAGATACGCAGTATTTT
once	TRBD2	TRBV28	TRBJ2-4	CASSMMLSIAGGLTKNIQYF	TGTGCCAGCAGTATGATGTTGAGTATAGCGGGAGGGCTAACCAAAAACATTCAGTACTTC
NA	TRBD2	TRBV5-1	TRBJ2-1	CASSSGGTYNEQFF	TGCGCCAGTTCGAGCGGGGGGACTTACAATGAGCAGTTCTTC
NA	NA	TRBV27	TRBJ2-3	CASRLRGYTDTQYF	TGTGCCAGCAGACTCCGGGGATACACAGATACGCAGTATTTT
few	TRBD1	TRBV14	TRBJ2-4	CASSPTTGGDSQYF	TGTGCCAGCAGCCCAACGACAGGGGGGGACAGTCAGTACTTC
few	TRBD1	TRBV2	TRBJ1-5	CASTGQGSTNQPQHF	TGTGCCAGCACAGGACAGGGGAGCACTAATCAGCCCCAGCATTTT
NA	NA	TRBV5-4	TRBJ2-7	CASSRLVAHDDEQYF	TGTGCCAGCAGCAGACTAGTTGCCCATGACGACGAGCAGTACTTC
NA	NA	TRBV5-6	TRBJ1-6	CASSLRAGQSSPLHF	TGTGCCAGCAGCTTGAGGGCAGGGCAGAGCTCACCCCTCCACTTT
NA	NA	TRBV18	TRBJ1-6	CASSPSSLNNSPLHF	TGTGCCAGCTCCCCATCCAGTCTGAATAATTCACCCCTCCACTTT
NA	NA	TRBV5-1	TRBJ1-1	CASSLGGGANTEAFF	TGCGCCAGCAGCTTGGGTGGGGGGGCTAACACTGAAGCTTTCTTT
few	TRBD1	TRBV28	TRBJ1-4	CASSSGTVGEKLFF	TGTGCCAGCAGTTCTGGGACAGTCGGTGAAAAACTGTTTTTT
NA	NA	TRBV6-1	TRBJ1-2	CASSEYTSGYGYTF	TGTGCCAGCAGTGAATATACGTCAGGGTACGGCTACACCTTC
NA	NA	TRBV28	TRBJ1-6	CASSGGQSYNSPLHF	TGTGCCAGCAGCGGAGGACAGAGTTATAATTCACCCCTCCACTTT
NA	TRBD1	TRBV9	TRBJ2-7	CASSVTGDPYEQYF	TGTGCCAGCAGCGTGACAGGGGACCCCTACGAGCAGTACTTC
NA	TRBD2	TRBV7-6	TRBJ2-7	CASSLTTSGSYEQYF	TGTGCCAGCAGCTTAACGACTAGCGGGAGCTACGAGCAGTACTTC
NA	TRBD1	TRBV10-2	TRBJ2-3	CASIQQTQGVADTQYF	TGCGCCAGCATCCAGCAAACCCAGGGGGTGGCAGATACGCAGTATTTT
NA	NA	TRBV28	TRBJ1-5	CASSLIGWAQPQHF	TGTGCCAGCAGTTTGATTGGTTGGGCCCAGCCCCAGCATTTT
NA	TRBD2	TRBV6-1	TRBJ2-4	CASSEWGGRYIQYF	TGTGCCAGCAGTGAGTGGGGCGGGAGGTACATTCAGTACTTC
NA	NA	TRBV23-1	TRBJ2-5	CASSQSPGDLEGTQETQYF	TGCGCCAGCAGTCAATCCCCAGGGGATCTAGAGGGAACCCAAGAGACCCAGTACTTC
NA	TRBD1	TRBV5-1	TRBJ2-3	CASSLGTGLNTDTQYF	TGCGCCAGCAGCCTAGGGACAGGGCTTAACACAGATACGCAGTATTTT
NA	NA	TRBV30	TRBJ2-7	CAWIRGGQAYEQYF	TGTGCCTGGATTAGAGGGGGTCAGGCCTACGAGCAGTACTTC
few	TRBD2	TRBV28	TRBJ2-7	CASSPGGAGGGYEQYF	TGTGCCAGCAGCCCCGGGGGGGCGGGAGGGGGCTACGAGCAGTACTTC
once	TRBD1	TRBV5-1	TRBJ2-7	CASSSGQASPYEQYF	TGCGCCAGCAGCTCGGGACAGGCCTCTCCCTACGAGCAGTACTTC
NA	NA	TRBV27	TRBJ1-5	CASSSLFSQPQHF	TGTGCCAGCAGTTCCCTCTTTAGTCAGCCCCAGCATTTT
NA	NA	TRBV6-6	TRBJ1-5	CASQPRVDQPQHF	TGTGCCAGCCAACCCAGGGTGGATCAGCCCCAGCATTTT
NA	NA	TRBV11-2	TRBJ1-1	CASSLSGRVNTEAFF	TGTGCCAGCAGCTTATCCGGCAGGGTGAACACTGAAGCTTTCTTT
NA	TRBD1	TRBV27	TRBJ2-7	CASSPTGGTYEQYF	TGTGCCAGCAGCCCTACAGGGGGGACCTACGAGCAGTACTTC
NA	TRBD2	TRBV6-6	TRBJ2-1	CASRSGTSVRDEQFF	TGTGCCAGCAGATCCGGGACTAGCGTTAGAGATGAGCAGTTCTTC
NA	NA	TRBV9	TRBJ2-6	CASTPGISGANVLTF	TGTGCCAGCACTCCGGGAATATCTGGGGCCAACGTCCTGACTTTC
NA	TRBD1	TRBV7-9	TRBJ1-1	CASSPDPQGATEAFF	TGTGCCAGCAGCCCCGACCCCCAGGGGGCGACTGAAGCTTTCTTT
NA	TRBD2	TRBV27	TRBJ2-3	CASSLEVGTSGDSTDTQYF	TGTGCCAGCAGTTTAGAGGTCGGGACTAGCGGGGATAGCACAGATACGCAGTATTTT